Shown below are 25 T cell receptor beta chains from a single sample sequenced in a study of T cell responses to AZD1222 COVID-19 vaccine. The assay was immunoSEQ multiplex PCR, and TCRdb's table has in-frame clones only and misses some. The table records roughly 190,000 clones, 90% to 95% of them present only once. Sequencing was performed on peripheral blood, taken on day 0 of AZD1222 vaccination. Receptors were obtained from an adult in good health.

The chain recombines TRBV7-9 with TRBJ1-1; TRBD1 matches 7 bases. Germline V gene lookup returns CDR1 SEHNR and CDR2 FQNEAQ (reference sequence). The CDR3 extends over 14 amino acids. V lost 5 bases and J lost 3; bases outside the gene matches: 6. The CDR3 reads CASSGQGVYTEAFF. The CDR3 DNA is TGTGCCAGCAGCGGGCAGGGGGTCTACACTGAAGCTTTCTTT.

The V and J genes are TRBV12-3 or TRBV12-4 and TRBJ1-1; D remains unclear. This CDR3 has 11 residues. V gave up 7 bases and J gave up 3 bases, with 6 bases separating them. The DNA of the CDR3 is TGTGCCAGCAATATCGACACTGAAGCTTTCTTT. It is translated as CASNIDTEAFF.

V usage is TRBV30 and J usage is TRBJ1-2; TRBD1 agrees at 7 bases. The germline gives CDR1 GTSNPN, CDR2 SVGIG (reference sequence). The CDR3 has 12 amino acids. V shed 1 base and J 8 bases; nucleotides not matched to a gene: 4. The CDR3 loop is CAWSATGLGYTF. The CDR3 region has the DNA TGTGCCTGGAGTGCGACAGGGTTAGGCTACACCTTC.

There are a few counts of this clone. The chain uses TRBV6-4 and TRBJ2-2; the D gene is possibly TRBD1 (6 bases). This CDR3 has 14 residues. The V end was cut by 4 bases, the J end by 3 bases, with 9 bases between. CDR1 and CDR2 (germline): MRHNA, SNTAGT. CDR3 region: CASSVGADTGELFF. The CDR3 DNA sequence: TGTGCCAGCAGTGTGGGGGCGGACACCGGGGAGCTGTTTTTT.

CDR3 amino acids: CASSSPANTEAFF. DNA of the CDR3: TGTGCCAGCAGTTCTCCCGCGAACACTGAAGCTTTCTTT. V is TRBV12-3 or TRBV12-4 and J is TRBJ1-1; no clear D gene. The CDR3 contains 13 residues. V lost 4 bases, J lost 1 base, and 7 bases lay in between.

The chain uses TRBV28 and TRBJ1-2, with D uncertain. V shed 5 bases and J shed 8 bases, with 12 bases lying between them. Germline assignment: CDR1 MDHEN and CDR2 SYDVKM. The CDR3 is 12 amino acids. In DNA form, the CDR3 reads TGTGCCAGCAGTGCCTCTAGGCCCGGCTACACCTTC. It translates to CASSASRPGYTF.

The chain is built from TRBV19 and TRBJ2-3; D is possibly TRBD2 (5 bases). The CDR3 has 17 amino acids. Germline V gene data show CDR1 as LNHDA and CDR2 as SQIVND (reference sequence). Trimming pared 3 bases from V and 0 bases from J, leaving 16 bases between. CDR3 DNA: TGTGCCAGTAGTATTAAGGGCTATCGGGATAGCACAGATACGCAGTATTTT. Translation gives CASSIKGYRDSTDTQYF.

The rearrangement joins TRBV19 to TRBJ1-2; no definite D call. V lost 4 bases and J 3 bases, leaving 9 bases between the germline ends. CDR1 is LNHDA, CDR2 SQIVND, per germline (reference sequence). The CDR3 length is 13 residues. In nucleotides, the CDR3 is TGTGCCAGTAGTACGGGGTTCTACTATGGCTACACCTTC. It is translated as CASSTGFYYGYTF.

The V call is TRBV6-5, the J call TRBJ2-1; 10 bases match TRBD2. After removal of 2 bases from V and 7 bases from J, the junction contained 5 bases not matched to a gene. The germline CDR1 and CDR2 sequences are MNHEY and SVGAGI. The CDR3 is 15 amino acids. The chain's CDR3 is CASSYRLAGENEQFF. The CDR3 coding sequence is TGTGCCAGCAGTTACAGGCTAGCGGGAGAGAATGAGCAGTTCTTC.

The rearrangement joins TRBV9 to TRBJ1-1; no definite D call. V lost 1 base, J lost 2 bases, and 3 bases lay in between. The germline V gene encodes CDR1 SGDLS and CDR2 YYNGEE. The CDR3 length is 12 residues. This chain's CDR3 is CASSVSNTEAFF. For the CDR3, the DNA is TGTGCCAGCAGCGTATCAAACACTGAAGCTTTCTTT.

The chain has TRBV11-2 and TRBJ1-1; unclear D gene. This CDR3 spans 15 amino acids. Germline lookup yields CDR1 SGHAT and CDR2 FQNNGV. Trimming left V 5 bases short and J 4 bases short, with 17 bases between. The CDR3 DNA sequence: TGTGCCAGCAGCCCCCGGATAGGAGGGTTCACTGAAGCTTTCTTT. Translated: CASSPRIGGFTEAFF.

The chain combines TRBV30 with TRBJ1-3; D unresolved. The V end was cut by 2 bases, the J end by 11 bases, with 13 bases between. This CDR3 spans 12 amino acids. Per germline, CDR1 GTSNPN and CDR2 SVGIG (reference sequence). The CDR3 DNA is TGTGCCTGGAGTCGTGTCCGGACCGCCATATATTTT. Translating it yields CAWSRVRTAIYF.

The chain uses TRBV3-1 (or the pseudogene TRBV3-2) and TRBJ1-6; D is unclear. The CDR3 is 14 amino acids. Germline V CDR1 and CDR2: LGHDT, YNNKEL (reference sequence). V was clipped by 2 bases and J by 1 base, with 3 bases between them. The CDR3 loop reads CASSQNSYNSPLHF. DNA for the CDR3: TGTGCCAGCAGCCAAAATTCCTATAATTCACCCCTCCACTTT.

This chain links TRBV28 with TRBJ1-1, with no clear D. Germline V gene lookup returns CDR1 MDHEN and CDR2 SYDVKM. This CDR3 is 13 amino acids long. Trimming removed 2 bases at V and 5 bases at J, with 9 bases between. CDR3 region: CASSLPPETEAFF. Written as DNA, the CDR3 is TGTGCCAGCAGTTTACCGCCCGAGACTGAAGCTTTCTTT. Supplemented by reference TRBV28 and TRBJ1-1, the full variable domain reads DVKVTQSSRYLVKRTGEKVFLECVQDMDHENMFWYRQDPGLGLRLIYFSYDVKMKEKGDIPEGYSVSREKKERFSLILESASTNQTSMYLCASSLPPETEAFFGQGTRLTVV.

The chain has TRBV30 and TRBJ2-6; no reliable D call. V lost 3 bases to trimming and J lost 0 bases, with 12 bases between them. CDR1 GTSNPN and CDR2 SVGIG come from the germline V gene (reference sequence). This CDR3 has 16 residues. CDR3 nucleotide sequence: TGTGCCTGGAGCCGACCCTGGAACTCTGGGGCCAACGTCCTGACTTTC. Translating gives CAWSRPWNSGANVLTF.

The V call is TRBV4-2, the J call TRBJ1-2; 9 bases map to TRBD1. Germline loops: CDR1 LGHNA, CDR2 YNFKEQ. Trimming at V came to 2 bases and at J to 8 bases, leaving 15 bases not matched to a gene. This CDR3 has 17 amino acids. CDR3 amino acids: CASSQPGTGSTVEGYTF. CDR3 DNA: TGTGCCAGCAGCCAACCCGGGACAGGGTCCACCGTGGAAGGCTACACCTTC.

The V call is TRBV4-2, the J call TRBJ1-1; D call uncertain. Per the germline V gene, CDR1 is LGHNA and CDR2 is YNFKEQ. The length of the CDR3 is 14 residues. The V end lost 0 bases, the J end lost 5 bases, and 10 bases lay between the germline ends. The CDR3 DNA sequence: TGTGCCAGCAGCCAAGATCTGAGGGAAACTGAAGCTTTCTTT. It translates to CASSQDLRETEAFF.

The V and J genes are TRBV5-4 and TRBJ2-5; D is unclear. The CDR3 has 15 residues. The ends were cut back, 0 bases at V and 4 bases at J, with 13 bases in the middle. The germline CDR1 and CDR2 sequences are SGHNT and YYREEE (reference sequence). This chain's CDR3 is CASSLAGFRLETQYF. DNA for the CDR3: TGTGCCAGCAGCTTGGCCGGGTTCAGACTAGAGACCCAGTACTTC.

Only one count was recorded for this clone. J is TRBJ1-4 and V is TRBV7-9, with D possibly being TRBD1 (5 bases). CDR3 size: 14 residues. The V end was cut by 5 bases, the J end by 4 bases, with 11 bases between. Germline values: CDR1 SEHNR, CDR2 FQNEAQ (reference sequence). CDR3 amino acids: CASSQGTGNEKLFF. The CDR3 DNA reads as TGTGCCAGCAGCCAAGGGACGGGTAATGAAAAACTGTTTTTT.

The chain has TRBV6-5 and TRBJ2-2; D call uncertain. V shed 0 bases and J shed 3 bases, with 5 bases lying between them. This CDR3 region has 14 residues. Germline CDR1 is MNHEY and CDR2 is SVGAGI. The CDR3 DNA reads as TGTGCCAGCAGTTACTCAGCGTACACCGGGGAGCTGTTTTTT. Protein: CASSYSAYTGELFF.

The chain joins TRBV7-9 to TRBJ2-7; perhaps TRBD1 as D (6 bases). Per the germline V gene, CDR1 is SEHNR and CDR2 is FQNEAQ (reference sequence). The CDR3 is made up of 17 amino acids. V lost 5 bases and J lost 5, with 25 bases in between. The CDR3 sequence is CASSPTGSTGPGDEQYF. As DNA, the CDR3 is TGTGCCAGCAGCCCTACCGGATCGACAGGACCCGGGGACGAGCAGTACTTC.

The chain is built from TRBV18 and TRBJ2-7; the match to TRBD2 covers 8 bases. V trimming: 2 bases; J trimming: 2 bases; junction bases outside the gene matches: 5. Germline loops: CDR1 KGHSH, CDR2 LQKENI. The CDR3 covers 15 residues. CDR3 sequence (DNA): TGTGCCAGCTCACCAAGGCGGGGGGCCGCCTACGAGCAGTACTTC. Its protein is CASSPRRGAAYEQYF. Full variable domain (rest looked up from reference TRBV18 and TRBJ2-7): NAGVMQNPRHLVRRRGQEARLRCSPMKGHSHVYWYRQLPEEGLKFMVYLQKENIIDESGMPKERFSAEFPKEGPSILRIQQVVRGDSAAYFCASSPRRGAAYEQYFGPGTRLTVT.

In its sample, this clone was seen once. The chain joins TRBV25-1 to TRBJ1-5, with 8 bases matching TRBD1. Germline values: CDR1 MGHDK, CDR2 SYGVNS. The CDR3 extends over 14 amino acids. V shed 4 bases and J 4 bases; nucleotides not matched to a gene: 3. CDR3 sequence (DNA): TGTGCCAGCAGTGGGGGACAGGCTAATCAGCCCCAGCATTTT. Translated: CASSGGQANQPQHF.

This clone is labeled as medium-sized. The chain uses TRBV6-1 and TRBJ2-5; a possible D gene is TRBD1 (6 bases). CDR3 length: 15 residues. Germline V lookup: CDR1 MNHNS, CDR2 SASEGT. V dropped 3 bases and J dropped 4 bases, with 15 bases sitting between them. This CDR3 reads CASSDQIQGSETQYF. CDR3 DNA: TGTGCCAGCAGTGATCAAATACAGGGATCAGAGACCCAGTACTTC.

The chain carries TRBV7-9 and TRBJ2-7, with D perhaps being TRBD1 or TRBD2 (6 bases each). Germline-derived CDR1 and CDR2 are SEHNR and FQNEAQ (reference sequence). The V end lost 3 bases, the J end lost 2 bases, and 17 bases lay between the germline ends. This CDR3 has 16 amino acids. Written as DNA, the CDR3 is TGTGCCAGCAGCTTCGGTGGGAGGACAGTTACCTACGAGCAGTACTTC. It translates to CASSFGGRTVTYEQYF.